A selection of T cell receptor beta chains follows, all from one sample in a study of T cell clonotyping in hematopoietic cell transplantation. The table came from immunoSEQ multiplex PCR; TCRdb's copy has only in-frame clones and leaves some out. The sample carries over 5,500 clones, 60% to 80% recorded once. Sequenced here: peripheral blood mononuclear cells, sampled 180 days after allogeneic stem cell transplant. These receptors came from a male patient aged 70 to 80 who had an allogeneic stem cell transplant from an unrelated donor, so T cells may come from the graft donor. Some clones in this sample may be carry-over from other donors' samples. CDR3s include the opening cysteine and the closing phenylalanine or tryptophan. Fields, in order: V gene, D gene, clone size, CDR3 length, J gene, CDR3 protein, CDR3 DNA. A D gene is named only where the DNA matches it firmly. Rows may omit the clone size; those that give it use once, few, many or a size class.

>TRBV2|TRBD2|-|16|TRBJ2-7
CASSEAQTSGRYEQYF
TGTGCCAGCAGTGAAGCGCAAACTAGCGGGCGCTACGAGCAGTACTTC
>TRBV7-2|TRBD1|-|17|TRBJ1-2
CASSPRTGVVVNYGYTF
TGTGCCAGCAGCCCAAGGACAGGGGTCGTTGTAAACTATGGCTACACCTTC
>TRBV29-1|-|once|15|TRBJ2-5
CSVGGGQSSQETQYF
TGCAGCGTCGGTGGGGGACAATCTAGCCAAGAGACCCAGTACTTC
>TRBV6-1|-|-|15|TRBJ2-3
CASRVDDAGTDTQYF
TGTGCCAGCAGAGTAGACGACGCGGGCACAGATACGCAGTATTTT
>TRBV5-1|TRBD2|-|17|TRBJ2-1
CASSLVAGLAGYNEQFF
TGCGCCAGCAGCTTGGTCGCCGGCCTAGCGGGATACAATGAGCAGTTCTTC
>TRBV5-1|-|-|14|TRBJ1-1
CASSREGQNTEAFF
TGCGCCAGCAGTCGAGAGGGACAGAACACTGAAGCTTTCTTT
>TRBV28|-|-|13|TRBJ2-5
CAISRHPRATQYF
TGTGCCATCTCAAGACACCCTCGGGCGACCCAGTACTTC
>TRBV25-1|-|-|13|TRBJ1-1
CASSEGAHTEAFF
TGTGCCAGCAGTGAGGGGGCGCACACTGAAGCTTTCTTT
>TRBV13|TRBD1|-|14|TRBJ1-1
CASSLTGAYTEAFF
TGTGCCAGCAGCTTGACAGGGGCGTACACTGAAGCTTTCTTT
>TRBV29-1|TRBD2|few|16|TRBJ2-1
CSVVPSGRAGVNEQFF
TGCAGCGTTGTCCCTAGCGGGAGGGCCGGGGTCAATGAGCAGTTCTTC
>TRBV28|TRBD2|few|17|TRBJ2-2
CASSTFTSGRDTGELFF
TGTGCCAGCAGTACTTTCACTAGCGGGAGGGACACCGGGGAGCTGTTTTTT
>TRBV15|TRBD2|-|13|TRBJ2-1
CATRVAGEEEQFF
TGTGCCACCAGGGTAGCGGGAGAAGAGGAGCAGTTCTTC
>TRBV23-1|-|-|8|TRBJ1-4
CASSLPDF
TGCGCCAGCAGCCTTCCCGATTTT
>TRBV10-1|-|-|12|TRBJ2-7
CASSGNDYEQYF
TGCGCCAGCAGTGGCAACGACTACGAGCAGTACTTC
>TRBV7-3|-|-|13|TRBJ2-7
CASSSGHNNEQYF
TGTGCCAGCAGCTCGGGACATAACAACGAGCAGTACTTC
>TRBV9|-|few|13|TRBJ2-1
CASSPFAVHEQFF
TGTGCCAGCAGCCCGTTTGCGGTCCATGAGCAGTTCTTC
>TRBV6-6|-|-|14|TRBJ2-7
CASSYLGGAYEQYF
TGTGCCAGCAGTTACTTGGGGGGAGCCTACGAGCAGTACTTC
>TRBV15|-|medium-sized|15|TRBJ1-2
CATSRDKGTDYGYTF
TGTGCCACCAGCAGAGATAAGGGGACGGACTATGGCTACACCTTC
>TRBV5-1|-|-|14|TRBJ2-5
CASSPRLGGETQYF
TGCGCCAGCAGCCCGAGACTAGGGGGAGAGACCCAGTACTTC
>TRBV9|-|few|15|TRBJ2-2
CASSGGGWGTGELFF
TGTGCCAGCAGCGGCGGAGGTTGGGGCACCGGGGAGCTGTTTTTT
>TRBV5-6|TRBD1|-|15|TRBJ2-3
CASSGGTGSTDTQYF
TGTGCCAGCAGCGGGGGGACAGGGTCCACAGATACGCAGTATTTT
>TRBV5-4|TRBD2|-|13|TRBJ2-7
CASRASSGYEQYF
TGTGCCAGCAGGGCGTCTAGCGGCTACGAGCAGTACTTC
>TRBV9|-|-|17|TRBJ2-7
CASSVRGGVRLLEEQYF
TGTGCCAGCAGCGTAAGGGGGGGTGTGAGGTTACTCGAAGAGCAGTACTTC
>TRBV19|-|-|13|TRBJ2-7
CASSIIPGDEQYF
TGTGCCAGTAGTATCATCCCCGGGGACGAGCAGTACTTC
>TRBV5-6|-|-|14|TRBJ1-2
CAGSTMTGNYGYTF
TGTGCCGGCTCGACAATGACGGGGAACTATGGCTACACCTTC
>TRBV28|TRBD1|-|11|TRBJ2-3
CASSLGQGANF
TGTGCCAGCAGTTTGGGACAGGGGGCGAATTTT
>TRBV18|-|-|14|TRBJ2-1
CASSPRKLINEQFF
TGTGCCAGCTCACCACGTAAGCTTATAAATGAGCAGTTCTTC
>TRBV18|-|-|13|TRBJ1-1
CASSPQVNTEAFF
TGTGCCAGCTCACCACAGGTGAACACTGAAGCTTTCTTT
>TRBV12-1|-|-|20|TRBJ1-5
CASSANRYRDRVYSNQPQHF
TGTGCCAGCAGCGCCAACCGCTACCGGGACAGGGTTTATAGCAATCAGCCCCAGCATTTT
>TRBV5-1|-|-|17|TRBJ2-3
CASSLGHRDRHTDTQYF
TGCGCCAGCAGCTTGGGTCATCGGGACCGGCATACAGATACGCAGTATTTT
>TRBV5-6|TRBD1|-|13|TRBJ2-7
CASLGQGAYEQYF
TGTGCCAGCCTGGGACAGGGCGCCTACGAGCAGTACTTC
>TRBV27|TRBD1|-|13|TRBJ1-1
CASSSGQVREAFF
TGTGCCAGCAGTTCCGGACAGGTCCGTGAAGCTTTCTTT
>TRBV9|TRBD2|-|17|TRBJ2-2
CASSPRGLAGATGELFF
TGTGCCAGCAGTCCTCGAGGGCTAGCGGGAGCCACCGGGGAGCTGTTTTTT
>TRBV27|-|once|14|TRBJ2-5
CTSSRVRGKETQYF
TGTACCAGCAGCAGGGTCAGGGGAAAAGAGACCCAGTACTTC
>TRBV30|-|-|13|TRBJ1-5
CAWSSTDFQPQHF
TGTGCCTGGAGTAGTACGGATTTCCAGCCCCAGCATTTT
>TRBV4-2|TRBD2|-|15|TRBJ2-7
CASSQGEAGRVEQYF
TGTGCCAGCAGCCAAGGAGAAGCGGGGCGCGTCGAGCAGTACTTC
>TRBV19|TRBD1|few|14|TRBJ2-7
CASSSQDRLNEQYF
TGTGCCAGTAGCTCCCAGGACAGGTTGAACGAGCAGTACTTC